The 20 T cell receptor beta chains reported below all come from one sample, sequenced in a study of tumor and adjacent non-tumor tissue in lung cancer. RNA was extracted from bulk tissue without any cell sorting. The normal lung tissue was taken more than 3 cm from the tumor edge. The library came from three nested PCR rounds adapted from ARM-PCR protocols. MiXCR, run by TCRdb on the multiplex PCR reads, gives a single entry per CDR3 protein. The table includes around 75,000 distinct CDR3 sequences, about two thirds detected once. The specimen sequenced was distant non-tumor lung tissue. The source of these receptors is a woman aged 50 to 65 with non-small cell lung cancer.

Concerning this clonotype: At one end the junction does not follow the germline gene, possibly because of a read error. The rearrangement uses TRBV10-3 and TRBJ2-3, with 7 positions matching TRBD2. Germline V gives CDR1 ENHRY, CDR2 SYGVKD. This CDR3 comprises 18 residues. The CDR3 loop reads CAVSDSRFWRESTDSQYF. CDR3 sequence (DNA): TGTGCCGTCAGTGACTCCCGATTCTGGCGGGAGAGCACAGATTCGCAGTATTTT.

By share, this clonotype ranks as medium-sized. J is TRBJ2-7 and V is TRBV11-1; D perhaps matches TRBD1 (5 bases). Germline CDR1 is SGHAT and CDR2 is FQDESV (reference sequence). The CDR3 totals 12 residues. Trimming stripped 5 bases from V and 2 bases from J, with 7 bases between. The chain's CDR3 is CASSPRAYEQYF. CDR3 coding DNA: TGTGCCAGCAGCCCCAGGGCCTACGAGCAGTACTTC. Combining the CDR3 with reference TRBV11-1 and TRBJ2-7 gives the whole variable domain EAEVAQSPRYKITEKSQAVAFWCDPISGHATLYWYRQILGQGPELLVQFQDESVVDDSQLPKDRFSAERLKGVDSTLKIQPAELGDSAMYLCASSPRAYEQYFGPGTRLTVT.

There are many counts of this clonotype. The chain joins TRBV28 to TRBJ2-2; 8 positions match TRBD2. The CDR3 has 14 amino acids. Germline-derived CDR1 and CDR2 are MDHEN and SYDVKM. Trimming cost V 1 base and J 7 bases; bases outside gene matches: 2. The CDR3: CASSLFAGGGELFF. The CDR3 nucleotides read TGTGCCAGCAGTTTATTTGCGGGAGGCGGGGAGCTGTTTTTT. The complete variable domain, with remaining parts taken from reference TRBV28 and TRBJ2-2, reads DVKVTQSSRYLVKRTGEKVFLECVQDMDHENMFWYRQDPGLGLRLIYFSYDVKMKEKGDIPEGYSVSREKKERFSLILESASTNQTSMYLCASSLFAGGGELFFGEGSRLTVL.

Ten or more counts support this clonotype. This chain connects TRBV6-2 or TRBV6-3 to TRBJ2-5, with 14 bases aligning to TRBD2. The CDR3 length is 14 residues. J gave up 1 base and V 8 bases, and 0 bases lay outside the gene matches. Germline CDR1 reads MNHEY; CDR2 reads SVGEGT. CDR3 sequence (DNA): TGTGCCAGCGGACTAGCGGGAGGCCAAGAGACCCAGTACTTC. Translated, it gives CASGLAGGQETQYF.

In regard to this clonotype: One junction end does not reproduce the germline sequence, and a read error may be involved. The chain links TRBV11-2 to TRBJ2-7; D ambiguous. This CDR3 has 15 residues. Germline-derived CDR1 and CDR2 are SGHAT and FQNNGV. The CDR3 is CASSLSPNPSYEHYF. CDR3 DNA: TGTGCCAGTAGCTTATCTCCGAATCCCTCCTACGAGCACTACTTC.

About this clonotype: Possible read error: a much larger clone is one base away. The rearrangement uses TRBV6-2 or TRBV6-3 and TRBJ2-5; TRBD1 is a possible D gene (6 bases). V was trimmed by 0 bases and J by 7 bases, leaving 18 bases between them. The CDR3 spans 16 residues. Germline CDR1 is MNHEY and CDR2 is SVGEGT. CDR3 nucleotide sequence: TGTGCCAGCAGTTACTCGTTTGGGGGCCCAGGAGTGACCCAGTACTTC. Translation gives CASSYSFGGPGVTQYF.

With regard to this clonotype: A single base separates this from a much larger clone, so it may be a read error. This CDR3 reads CASSDRTDPTQPQHF. The DNA of the CDR3 is TGTGCCAGCAGTGACCGGACAGACCCCACTCAGCCCCAGCATTTT. The rearrangement links TRBV6-1 to TRBJ1-5; weak D call: TRBD1 (6 bases). V was pared by 3 bases and J by 6 bases, with 15 bases between. Germline assignment: CDR1 MNHNS and CDR2 SASEGT. CDR3 length equals 15 residues.

About this clonotype itself: Given the absence of the conserved phenylalanine or tryptophan at the CDR3 end, a read error is likely. The DNA is omitted, as the CDR3 cannot be located on it reliably, and the CDR3 follows TCRdb's listing. The chain has TRBV29-1 and TRBJ2-7; the tabulated D call, TRBD1, remains unverified against the DNA. Germline CDR1 SQVTM, CDR2 ANQGSEA. The CDR3 spans 15 amino acids, including both terminal residues. The CDR3 spells CSVANAGISSYEQHL.

Note on this clonotype: The CDR3 ends on some other residue instead of the conserved phenylalanine or tryptophan, so this is likely a read error. The J gene is TRBJ1-1, the V gene TRBV11-2; D not resolved. CDR1 and CDR2 (germline): SGHAT, FQNNGV. The CDR3 is 13 amino acids. The CDR3 loop is CANSPDLGTEAFL. The DNA of the CDR3 is TGTGCCAACAGCCCGGACCTGGGGACTGAAGCTTTCCTT.

On this clonotype: A much larger clone sits a single nucleotide away, making a read error possible. The V and J genes are TRBV4-1 and TRBJ2-3, with D possibly being TRBD2 (6 bases). The germline CDR1 and CDR2 sequences are MGHRA and YSYEKL. This CDR3 comprises 13 residues. CDR3 sequence (DNA): TGCGCCAGCGGCCAAGGAGGGGTGGATACGCAGTATTTT. This encodes CASGQGGVDTQYF.

This clonotype occurred many times. The chain carries TRBV6-6 and TRBJ1-1, with 7 positions matching TRBD1. The CDR3 is 16 residues long. The germline gives CDR1 MNHNY, CDR2 SVGAGI (reference sequence). The J segment lost 3 bases and the V segment lost 5 bases, leaving 12 bases of the junction unmatched. The chain's CDR3 is CASSRPGDSTYTEAFF. In DNA form, the CDR3 reads TGTGCCAGCAGTCGCCCGGGGGACAGTACTTACACTGAAGCTTTCTTT.

Comments on this clonotype: The missing conserved phenylalanine or tryptophan at the end of this CDR3 makes a read error likely. The DNA is omitted, as the CDR3 cannot be located on it reliably, and the CDR3 follows TCRdb's listing. The chain couples TRBV6-5 to TRBJ2-2; no DNA check was done on the table's D call, TRBD2. The CDR3 spans 18 residues, counting both ends. Germline-derived CDR1 and CDR2 are MNHEY and SVGAGI. This CDR3 is CASSHHTSVAGPTGELIL.

Comments on this clonotype: A read error may produce the germline difference seen at one junction end. The V and J genes are TRBV6-6 and TRBJ2-3; D possibly matches TRBD1 or TRBD2 (5 bases each). This CDR3 contains 18 residues. Germline V gene sequence: CDR1 MNHNY, CDR2 SVGAGI (reference sequence). CDR3 nucleotides: TGTGCCAGCGGTTACTCAGGGCGACTAATGGGAGACACAGATACGCAGTATTTT. Translation: CASGYSGRLMGDTDTQYF.

Worth noting for this clonotype: At one boundary the junction diverges from the germline segment, which might be a read error. CDR3 region: CGVRISETKQFF. CDR3 nucleotide sequence: TGCGGCGTTCGGATTAGCGAGACCAAGCAGTTCTTC. This sequence joins TRBV29-1 and TRBJ2-1; TRBD2 is a possible D gene (5 bases). The CDR3 loop spans 12 amino acids. The germline V gene has CDR1 SQVTM and CDR2 ANQGSEA.

This clonotype was seen many times. The chain recombines TRBV12-3 or TRBV12-4 with TRBJ2-1; D is perhaps TRBD1 (5 bases). The CDR3 is made up of 13 amino acids. The V gene lost 10 bases and the J gene lost 9 bases, with 19 bases spanning the gap. This CDR3 is CATGLSGMTEQFF. The CDR3, as DNA: TGTGCCACCGGGCTATCAGGGATGACTGAGCAGTTCTTC.

As to this clonotype: The conserved phenylalanine or tryptophan is not found at the CDR3 terminus, so this likely reflects a read error. This chain uses TRBV4-2 with TRBJ2-3, with 11 bases that match TRBD2. Germline lookup yields CDR1 LGHNA and CDR2 YNFKEQ. This CDR3 contains 20 residues. V was pared by 3 bases and J by 4 bases, with 18 bases of the junction left unmatched. The CDR3 here is CASSHDVIISGRADADTQYL. In DNA form, the CDR3 reads TGTGCCAGCAGCCATGATGTGATCATTAGCGGGAGGGCCGACGCAGATACGCAGTATTTG.

The chain links TRBV7-3 to TRBJ2-3; no clear D gene. Germline V gene lookup returns CDR1 SGHTA and CDR2 FQGTGA. This CDR3 is 13 amino acids long. V was trimmed by 4 bases and J by 6 bases, leaving 11 bases between them. CDR3 loop: CASSSQSRDTQYF. The CDR3 nucleotides read TGTGCCAGCAGCTCCCAAAGTCGTGATACGCAGTATTTT.

Note on this clonotype: A junction end diverges from the germline sequence, so it may reflect a read error. V gene TRBV20-1 combines with J gene TRBJ2-1; D possibly corresponds to TRBD2 (5 bases). The CDR3 length is 16 residues. Germline CDR1 is DFQATT and CDR2 is SNEGSKA (reference sequence). Here the CDR3 reads CSTRVPRSRKIHEQFF. CDR3 DNA: TGCAGTACTAGAGTACCCAGGAGCAGGAAAATCCATGAGCAGTTCTTC.

This clonotype has more than one count but fewer than ten. A single base separates this from a much larger clone, so it may be a read error. The chain carries TRBV20-1 and TRBJ2-3; TRBD2 matches 11 bases. Germline lookup yields CDR1 DFQATT and CDR2 SNEGSKA (reference sequence). The CDR3 covers 16 residues. After removal of 4 bases from V and 2 bases from J, the junction contained 8 bases not matched to a gene. DNA for the CDR3: TGCAGTGCTATAGAGTTTAGCGGGAGGGCCACAGATACGCAGTATTTT. This encodes CSAIEFSGRATDTQYF.

A word on this clonotype: With a much larger clone just one base away, this may be a read error. The chain combines TRBV20-1 with TRBJ2-1, with D possibly TRBD2 on 5 matching bases. With 0 bases removed from V and 7 bases from J, the gap between germline ends came to 16 bases. The CDR3 length is 15 residues. CDR1 is DFQATT, CDR2 SNEGSKA, per germline (reference sequence). The CDR3 protein is CSARDLTGSGNEQFF. CDR3 coding DNA: TGCAGTGCTAGAGATCTCACGGGAAGTGGAAATGAGCAGTTCTTC.